Each of the 26 T cell receptor beta chains below was sequenced from the same sample in a study of spatial heterogeneity in lung cancer (dated by TCRdb to about 2019). According to the study, the label for this sample's time point signals: sample taken at primary tumor resection. Without any cell sorting, TCR sequencing was performed on whole RNA extracted either from tumor and nontumor lung tissue or from cryopreserved PBMC samples. To prepare the library, 5' RACE was applied. TCRdb names NextSeq 500 as the instrument used. The public reads were reprocessed in TCRdb via fastp at Q25 and MiXCR, keeping in-frame beta chains. One record per CDR3 amino acid sequence lists the most common genes and DNA. This sample comprises about 85,000 distinct CDR3 sequences, approximately 20% of them detected only once. The ten largest clonotypes hold roughly 6% of the sample. Sequencing was performed on PBMCs, taken at surgery. The source is a male donor with early-stage non-small cell lung cancer.

The chain carries TRBV7-9 and TRBJ1-3, with TRBD1 matching over 7 bases. Germline-derived CDR1 and CDR2 are SEHNR and FQNEAQ (reference sequence). Trimming at V came to 5 bases and at J to 0 bases, leaving 4 bases not matched to a gene. The CDR3 has 15 residues. Here the CDR3 DNA reads TGTGCCAGCAGCGGGACAGCGATCTCTGGAAACACCATATATTTT. Its translation is CASSGTAISGNTIYF.

The rearrangement links TRBV10-1 to TRBJ2-7; D unresolved. Germline CDR1 is WNHNN and CDR2 is SYGVQD (reference sequence). Deletions cut 0 bases from V and 6 bases from J, with 9 bases between. The CDR3 loop spans 13 amino acids. This chain's CDR3 is CASSESVPGEQYF. In DNA, the CDR3 is TGCGCCAGCAGTGAGTCGGTCCCCGGCGAGCAGTACTTC.

The CDR3 region has the DNA TGTGCCAGCAGCTTAAACGCGGGACCGCAGTACTTC. Protein product: CASSLNAGPQYF. This rearrangement joins TRBV7-9 to TRBJ2-4; D possibly corresponds to TRBD2 (6 bases). CDR1 and CDR2 from the germline V gene are SEHNR and FQNEAQ (reference sequence). This CDR3 is built from 12 residues. The V gene lost 2 bases and the J gene lost 13 bases, with 12 bases spanning the gap. The complete variable domain, with remaining parts taken from reference TRBV7-9 and TRBJ2-4, reads DTGVSQNPRHKITKRGQNVTFRCDPISEHNRLYWYRQTLGQGPEFLTYFQNEAQLEKSRLLSDRFSAERPKGSFSTLEIQRTEQGDSAMYLCASSLNAGPQYFGAGTRLSVL.

The sample holds a few counts of this clonotype. J is TRBJ2-5 and V is TRBV28, with TRBD1 matching over 8 bases. With 6 bases clipped from V and 3 bases from J, the junction kept 6 bases outside the gene matches. The germline V gene encodes CDR1 MDHEN and CDR2 SYDVKM. The CDR3 is 14 residues long. CDR3 sequence (DNA): TGTGCCAGCAGCCATAACAGGGGGGAAGAGACCCAGTACTTC. Translation: CASSHNRGEETQYF.

The rearrangement uses TRBV20-1 and TRBJ2-3; no firm D call. The CDR3 extends over 14 amino acids. Per germline, CDR1 DFQATT and CDR2 SNEGSKA (reference sequence). Trimming shortened V by 0 bases and J by 0 bases, and 7 bases separated the two germline ends. CDR3: CSARDQSSTDTQYF. The CDR3 DNA follows: TGCAGTGCTAGAGATCAGTCTAGCACAGATACGCAGTATTTT.

The chain joins TRBV3-1 to TRBJ1-5, with a tentative D call TRBD1 (6 bases). Trimming shortened V by 2 bases and J by 4 bases, and 9 bases separated the two germline ends. The CDR3 runs 14 residues. Germline-derived CDR1 and CDR2 are LGHDT and YNNKEL (reference sequence). Here the CDR3 DNA reads TGTGCCAGCAGCCAAAACCAGGGGAATCAGCCCCAGCATTTT. This translates into CASSQNQGNQPQHF.

This clonotype was observed at least ten times. The chain is built from TRBV6-6 and TRBJ2-1; 8 bases agree with TRBD1. This CDR3 region has 14 residues. The junction had 5 bases not matched to a gene; V was cut back by 4 bases and J by 6 bases. CDR1 and CDR2 (germline): MNHNY, SVGAGI (reference sequence). The CDR3 sequence: CASSWTGSLNEQFF. The CDR3 region has the DNA TGTGCCAGCAGTTGGACAGGGTCCCTCAATGAGCAGTTCTTC.

The chain couples TRBV7-2 to TRBJ1-2, with D possibly TRBD1 on 6 matching bases. The CDR3 sequence is 15 residues long. Germline lookup yields CDR1 SGHTA and CDR2 FQGNSA. V shed 0 bases and J shed 2 bases, with 10 bases lying between them. The CDR3 sequence is CASSLAAGDNYGYTF. In DNA form, the CDR3 reads TGTGCCAGCAGCTTAGCGGCAGGGGACAACTATGGCTACACCTTC.

This clonotype was observed at least ten times. This rearrangement joins TRBV20-1 to TRBJ2-3; 14 positions match TRBD2. CDR1 is DFQATT and CDR2 is SNEGSKA in the germline V gene (reference sequence). There are 15 residues in the CDR3. After removal of 3 bases from V and 7 bases from J, the junction contained 6 bases not matched to a gene. CDR3 coding DNA: TGCAGTGCTAGCTTGACTAGCGGGGGGGCGAATACGCAGTATTTT. It encodes CSASLTSGGANTQYF.

This clonotype was counted a few times. The chain links TRBV20-1 to TRBJ2-3; 10 nucleotides line up with TRBD2. CDR3 length equals 14 residues. The J segment lost 0 bases and the V segment lost 6 bases, leaving 3 bases of the junction unmatched. CDR1 and CDR2 (germline): DFQATT, SNEGSKA (reference sequence). CDR3 amino acids: CSAGLAESTDTQYF. The CDR3 DNA follows: TGCAGTGCCGGACTAGCGGAAAGCACAGATACGCAGTATTTT.

The rearrangement joins TRBV3-1 to TRBJ2-2; D gene unclear. V was shortened by 1 base and J by 4 bases, with 7 bases between the two germline ends. The CDR3 runs to 14 residues. CDR1 and CDR2 (germline): LGHDT, YNNKEL (reference sequence). DNA for the CDR3: TGTGCCAGCAGCCAAGTTTCGAGCACCGGGGAGCTGTTTTTT. This sequence encodes CASSQVSSTGELFF.

This clonotype was detected only a few times. The rearrangement uses TRBV25-1 and TRBJ2-5, with a weak D call TRBD1 (6 bases). This CDR3 is 15 amino acids long. Germline V CDR1 and CDR2: MGHDK, SYGVNS. Trimming pared 2 bases from V and 4 bases from J, leaving 14 bases between. This chain's CDR3 is CASSETNRGGETQYF. CDR3 coding DNA: TGTGCCAGCAGTGAAACAAACCGAGGGGGAGAGACCCAGTACTTC.

This clonotype was counted a few times. This chain links TRBV20-1 with TRBJ2-7; the match to TRBD2 covers 9 bases. Germline CDR1 and CDR2: DFQATT and SNEGSKA (reference sequence). This CDR3 region has 13 residues. Trimming cost V 6 bases and J 5 bases; bases outside gene matches: 8. CDR3 sequence reads: CSARAGGPHEQYF. The DNA for the CDR3 is TGCAGTGCGAGGGCGGGAGGGCCCCACGAGCAGTACTTC.

Note on this clonotype: At one of its ends the junction is not consistent with the germline gene, which may arise from a read error. The chain carries TRBV15 and TRBJ2-3, with 7 bases aligning to TRBD1. Germline V gene sequence: CDR1 LNHNV, CDR2 YYDKDF (reference sequence). The CDR3 has 15 amino acids. CDR3 coding DNA: TGTGTCACCCGCCTGACAGGGATAGCCACAGATACGCAGTATTTT. The encoded protein is CVTRLTGIATDTQYF.

This clonotype was seen a few times. Germline and junction disagree at one end, which may indicate a read error. The chain employs TRBV12-3 or TRBV12-4 and TRBJ2-7, with 10 bases that match TRBD1. This CDR3 region has 13 residues. The CDR3 coding sequence is TGTGCCAGCAGTTTATACAGGACAGGGGGATCAAGCTTC. It encodes CASSLYRTGGSSF.

This clonotype was counted only a few times. V gene TRBV20-1 combines with J gene TRBJ2-1; D is possibly TRBD1 or TRBD2 (5 bases each). Germline V CDR1 and CDR2: DFQATT, SNEGSKA (reference sequence). V was pared by 5 bases and J by 0 bases, with 14 bases between. This CDR3 has 15 residues. The CDR3: CSAEGDRPSYNEQFF. CDR3 in DNA: TGCAGTGCTGAAGGGGACCGTCCCTCCTACAATGAGCAGTTCTTC.

Note on this clonotype: This clone may be a read error of a much larger clone one base away. This chain connects TRBV12-3 or TRBV12-4 to TRBJ2-7; 9 bases are a match to TRBD1. V was pared by 3 bases and J by 9 bases, with 6 bases of the junction left unmatched. The CDR3 spans 13 residues. The CDR3 is CASSFGTGRGQYF. The CDR3 nucleotides read TGTGCCAGCAGTTTTGGGACAGGGCGTGGGCAGTACTTC.

The chain uses TRBV6-2 or TRBV6-3 and TRBJ2-3; D is perhaps TRBD2 (5 bases). The CDR3 totals 15 residues. V was cut by 5 bases and J by 0 bases, with 12 bases left in between. In germline, CDR1 is MNHEY, CDR2 SVGEGT. The DNA for the CDR3 is TGTGCCAGCAGTCAGGACTGGCAAAGCACAGATACGCAGTATTTT. It is translated as CASSQDWQSTDTQYF.

The CDR3 coding sequence is TGTGCCAGCAGGCTGACAGGTAGCAATCAGCCCCAGCATTTT. Translating it yields CASRLTGSNQPQHF. The chain uses TRBV27 and TRBJ1-5; possible D gene TRBD1, 6 bases. Trimming took off 6 bases at V and 0 bases at J, with 9 bases between the two ends. Germline values: CDR1 MNHEY, CDR2 SMNVEV (reference sequence). The CDR3 covers 14 residues.

This chain joins TRBV6-2 or TRBV6-3 and TRBJ2-7; 10 bases match TRBD2. Germline CDR1 and CDR2: MNHEY and SVGEGT. The CDR3 runs 14 residues. V was pared by 6 bases and J by 2 bases, with 4 bases of the junction left unmatched. CDR3 nucleotides: TGTGCCAGCAGCCCTAGCGGGAGACCCTACGAGCAGTACTTC. Its protein product is CASSPSGRPYEQYF.

This chain uses TRBV4-2 with TRBJ2-1, with TRBD2 matching 10 bases. Trimming took 2 bases from V and 8 from J; bases not matched to a gene: 3. This CDR3 region has 14 residues. Germline-derived CDR1 and CDR2 are LGHNA and YNFKEQ. CDR3 in DNA: TGTGCCAGCAGCCAACCTAGCGGGAGCGATGAGCAGTTCTTC. It is translated as CASSQPSGSDEQFF.

This chain joins TRBV7-6 and TRBJ2-1, with a tentative D call TRBD1 (6 bases). The CDR3 contains 16 residues. CDR1 SGHVS and CDR2 FNYEAQ come from the germline V gene. The V gene lost 5 bases and the J gene lost 0 bases, with 14 bases spanning the gap. The CDR3 DNA is TGTGCCAGCAGCGACAGGACAGACACCTCCTACAATGAGCAGTTCTTC. It specifies CASSDRTDTSYNEQFF.

This clonotype was picked up one time. The chain has TRBV6-5 and TRBJ2-2; the D gene could be TRBD1 or TRBD2 (5 bases each). Germline CDR1 reads MNHEY; CDR2 reads SVGAGI. Deletions cut 5 bases from V and 6 bases from J, with 13 bases between. This CDR3 region has 14 residues. CDR3 in DNA: TGTGCCAGCAGTCCTGGACTGGGGGCCGGGGAGCTGTTTTTT. Translating gives CASSPGLGAGELFF.

This clonotype was seen more than once but under ten times. The rearrangement uses TRBV2 and TRBJ1-2; D ambiguous. The CDR3 totals 13 residues. The V end was cut by 6 bases, the J end by 7 bases, with 15 bases between. CDR1 and CDR2 from the germline V gene are SNHLY and FYNNEI. CDR3 nucleotides: TGTGCCAGCAGCGCTGGAGGAGGAATTGGCTACACCTTC. The encoded protein is CASSAGGGIGYTF.

There are a few counts of this clonotype. The gene calls are TRBV7-9 and TRBJ1-2; D is uncertain. The ends were cut back, 1 base at V and 3 bases at J, with 12 bases in the middle. There are 15 residues in the CDR3. Germline loops: CDR1 SEHNR, CDR2 FQNEAQ (reference sequence). CDR3 bases: TGTGCCAGCAGCTTAGGTAGGACTGAGGACTATGGCTACACCTTC. Protein: CASSLGRTEDYGYTF.

This clonotype has a handful of counts. As DNA, the CDR3 is TGCGCCAGCAGCTTGGATGGGACAGCAAACACCGGGGAGCTGTTTTTT. Its translation is CASSLDGTANTGELFF. The rearrangement links TRBV5-1 to TRBJ2-2; 7 bases are shared with TRBD1. The CDR3 runs 16 residues. The V gene's germline CDR1 is SGHRS and CDR2 YFSETQ. The V and J ends lost 0 bases and 2 bases, in that order; junction bases with no gene match: 4.